This T cell receptor (beta chain) was sequenced for a study of blood T cells in healthy people across ages. Trimming removed 11 bases from V and 10 bases from J, with 17 bases in between. The CDR3 covers 11 residues. The germline V gene has CDR1 WSHSY and CDR2 SAAADI. There were healthy Caucasian individuals from Russia, aged about 6 to 100, serving as donors. Primed by a sample-barcoded 5' primer and a J-beta primer mix, a second PCR proceeded for about 6 to 12 cycles. TCRdb processed the 5' RACE reads anew with MiXCR; each CDR3 protein has one entry. The sample consists of about 670,000 distinct CDR3 sequences, over 40% of them appearing once.

The specimen was blood. This chain uses TRBV10-2 with TRBJ1-2; D remains unclear. The TCR sequence derives from a woman older than 75 in good health. The CDR3 nucleotides are TGCGCCGCCCGGGCCTGGGATATCTACACCTTC. This codes for CAARAWDIYTF.